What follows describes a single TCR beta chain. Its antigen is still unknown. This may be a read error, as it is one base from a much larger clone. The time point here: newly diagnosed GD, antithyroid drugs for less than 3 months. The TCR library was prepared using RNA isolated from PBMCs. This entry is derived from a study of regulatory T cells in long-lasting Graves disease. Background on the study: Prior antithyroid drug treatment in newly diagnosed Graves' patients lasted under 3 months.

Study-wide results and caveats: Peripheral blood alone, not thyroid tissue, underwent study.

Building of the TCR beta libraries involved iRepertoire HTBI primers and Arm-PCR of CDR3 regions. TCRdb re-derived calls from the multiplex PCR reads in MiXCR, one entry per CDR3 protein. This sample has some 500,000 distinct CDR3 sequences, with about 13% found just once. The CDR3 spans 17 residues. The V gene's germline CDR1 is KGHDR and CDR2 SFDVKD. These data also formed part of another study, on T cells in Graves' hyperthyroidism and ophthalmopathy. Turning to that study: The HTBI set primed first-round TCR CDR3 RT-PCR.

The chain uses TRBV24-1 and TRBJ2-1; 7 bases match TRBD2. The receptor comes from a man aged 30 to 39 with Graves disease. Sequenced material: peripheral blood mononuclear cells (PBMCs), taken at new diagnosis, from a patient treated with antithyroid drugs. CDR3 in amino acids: CATGDPDFGGRGSEQFF. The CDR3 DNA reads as TGTGCCACCGGTGATCCAGATTTCGGAGGGAGGGGTAGTGAGCAGTTCTTC.